This is a list of T cell receptor beta chains from one sample in a study of cytomegalovirus exposure and HLA in healthy donors. Only in-frame clones appear in the TCRdb table, and some are missing; sequencing was by immunoSEQ multiplex PCR. Of approximately 190,000 clones in the sample, approximately 82% were seen once. The material sequenced was PBMCs. The receptors here all came from a woman aged 18-30 years in good health and CMV-seropositive. Each CDR3 is given with its conserved first and last residue. Each record gives: CDR3 protein, CDR3 DNA, clone size, D gene, J gene, V gene. The D gene is left open where the match is weak. The size field is filled for only some rows; it gives once, few, many or a size class.

CASSLFGGGSIPQHF	TGTGCCAGCAGTTTATTCGGGGGGGGTTCTATCCCCCAGCATTTT	.	.	TRBJ1-5	TRBV27
CASSLLAGSTDTQYF	TGTGCCAGCAGCTTGCTCGCGGGGAGCACAGATACGCAGTATTTT	.	.	TRBJ2-3	TRBV7-9
CASSFGGGTDTQYF	TGTGCCAGCAGCTTTGGCGGGGGCACAGATACGCAGTATTTT	.	.	TRBJ2-3	TRBV7-3
CSVERTGDSTDTQYF	TGCAGCGTTGAAAGGACAGGGGACAGCACAGATACGCAGTATTTT	.	TRBD1	TRBJ2-3	TRBV29-1
CASSYGSGEAFF	TGTGCCAGCAGTTACGGTTCCGGTGAAGCTTTCTTT	.	.	TRBJ1-1	TRBV6-5
CASSEGGPLGDTGELFF	TGTGCCAGCAGTGAGGGCGGGCCCCTGGGAGACACCGGGGAGCTGTTTTTT	.	.	TRBJ2-2	TRBV2
CSGSEGAEGYTF	TGCAGCGGGTCCGAGGGGGCGGAAGGCTACACCTTC	.	TRBD1	TRBJ1-2	TRBV29-1
CASSIFGQSGYTF	TGTGCCAGTAGTATTTTCGGACAGAGTGGCTACACCTTC	.	.	TRBJ1-2	TRBV19
CASSISGGAHYGYTF	TGTGCCAGTAGTATTTCGGGGGGGGCGCACTATGGCTACACCTTC	.	.	TRBJ1-2	TRBV19
CASSSPGDEQYF	TGCGCCAGCAGTTCCCCAGGGGACGAGCAGTACTTC	.	.	TRBJ2-7	TRBV10-2
CASSRGTSLGEQFF	TGCGCCAGCAGTCGCGGGACTAGCTTGGGTGAGCAGTTCTTC	.	TRBD2	TRBJ2-1	TRBV10-2
CASSLEGLAGRSWETQYF	TGTGCCAGCAGCTTGGAAGGACTAGCGGGGCGCTCGTGGGAGACCCAGTACTTC	.	TRBD2	TRBJ2-5	TRBV5-4
CAWKPDPGLNTEAFF	TGTGCCTGGAAACCCGATCCAGGCCTGAACACTGAAGCTTTCTTT	.	.	TRBJ1-1	TRBV30
CASSEYRDRYPGYTF	TGTGCCAGCAGTGAGTACCGGGACAGGTATCCTGGCTACACCTTC	.	TRBD1	TRBJ1-2	TRBV6-1
CASSVGEEDTQYF	TGTGCCAGCTCAGTGGGGGAGGAAGATACGCAGTATTTT	few	.	TRBJ2-3	TRBV18
CASSQDGQGAPYNEQFF	TGCGCCAGCAGCCAAGATGGGCAGGGGGCCCCATACAATGAGCAGTTCTTC	.	TRBD1	TRBJ2-1	TRBV4-1
CASGLGLGHYNEQFF	TGTGCTAGTGGTTTGGGACTGGGGCACTACAATGAGCAGTTCTTC	.	.	TRBJ2-1	TRBV12-5
CASGHYEQYF	TGTGCCAGCGGACACTACGAGCAGTACTTC	few	.	TRBJ2-7	TRBV28
CASSFQGAETQYF	TGTGCCAGCAGCTTTCAGGGGGCCGAGACCCAGTACTTC	.	TRBD1	TRBJ2-5	TRBV7-9
CAWTQGVNYGYTF	TGTGCCTGGACCCAGGGTGTGAACTATGGCTACACCTTC	.	.	TRBJ1-2	TRBV30
CAWTTDRGYGYTF	TGTGCCTGGACCACGGACAGGGGATATGGCTACACCTTC	.	TRBD1	TRBJ1-2	TRBV30
CASSLGGLVDTQYF	TGTGCCAGTTCCCTGGGGGGGCTAGTAGATACGCAGTATTTT	few	.	TRBJ2-3	TRBV19
CASSATGGSGTDTQYF	TGTGCCAGCAGCGCGACAGGGGGGAGCGGCACAGATACGCAGTATTTT	.	TRBD1	TRBJ2-3	TRBV7-3
CASSVQQASTNEKLFF	TGTGCCAGCAGTGTTCAACAGGCTTCAACTAATGAAAAACTGTTTTTT	.	.	TRBJ1-4	TRBV2
CATSRGGKGQGGKNIQYF	TGTGCCACCAGCAGGGGGGGAAAAGGACAGGGAGGCAAAAACATTCAGTACTTC	.	TRBD1	TRBJ2-4	TRBV15
CASSPSGVSTDTQYF	TGTGCCAGCAGTCCAAGCGGGGTGAGCACAGATACGCAGTATTTT	.	TRBD2	TRBJ2-3	TRBV5-6